This TCR beta chain was identified during a study of T cell clones after liver transplantation. Whole-study context: HCV positivity affected three of eight recipients; the rest lacked autoimmune or viral indications. Draws occurred before transplant, before withdrawal, and after complete or failed withdrawal.

The method was immunoSEQ multiplex PCR; TCRdb's version includes in-frame clones alone and lacks a portion of them. Here the sample spans 85,000 to 110,000 clones, about 88% being singletons. Study findings and constraints: In a couple of subjects, few donor cells limited the measurable donor-reactive repertoire.

With respect to this clone: Its antigen is as yet unknown.

Thawed unstimulated PBMCs were FACS-sorted by CD3, CD4 and CD8 into two populations. The CDR3 is 14 amino acids. Germline V gene sequence: CDR1 SGHRS, CDR2 YFSETQ. V was pared by 4 bases and J by 0 bases, with 9 bases between. The chain links TRBV5-1 to TRBJ2-3; unclear D gene. The source of this sequence is a human patient who received a liver transplant. Some T cells may arise from the graft donor. This sample comprised CD4+ T cells from blood, obtained approximately 43 months after liver transplant. The CDR3 nucleotides are TGCGCCAGCAGCAGATGGGATAGCACAGATACGCAGTATTTT. This codes for CASSRWDSTDTQYF.